These T cell receptor beta chains were read from a single sample in a study of memory CD4+ T cells and cytomegalovirus serostatus. Sequencing used immunoSEQ multiplex PCR; TCRdb keeps in-frame clones, though not all of them. The sample lists just under 40,000 clones, roughly four fifths occurring once. The material sequenced was memory CD4+ T cells from blood. These receptors were collected from an adult in good health and CMV-seronegative. Both conserved end residues are part of each CDR3. The order of the fields is V gene, clone size, D gene, CDR3 length, J gene, CDR3 DNA, CDR3 protein. D genes are given only for firm matches. Rows may omit the clone size; those that give it use once, few, many or a size class.

V gene: TRBV7-8
clone size: NA
D gene: NA
CDR3 length: 12
J gene: TRBJ2-5
CDR3 DNA: TGTGCCAGCAGCCTTGGGGAAGAGACCCAGTACTTC
CDR3 protein: CASSLGEETQYF

V gene: TRBV18
clone size: NA
D gene: NA
CDR3 length: 15
J gene: TRBJ1-2
CDR3 DNA: TGTGCCAGCTCACGCGAGGGACAAACTAACTATGGCTACACCTTC
CDR3 protein: CASSREGQTNYGYTF

V gene: TRBV6-1
clone size: few
D gene: NA
CDR3 length: 13
J gene: TRBJ1-1
CDR3 DNA: TGTGCCAGCACCATGGGTAAGAACACTGAAGCTTTCTTT
CDR3 protein: CASTMGKNTEAFF

V gene: TRBV6-1
clone size: NA
D gene: NA
CDR3 length: 16
J gene: TRBJ1-2
CDR3 DNA: TGTGCCAGCAGTGAAGCGAGCGGACAGATACACTATGGCTACACCTTC
CDR3 protein: CASSEASGQIHYGYTF

V gene: TRBV7-9
clone size: NA
D gene: TRBD2
CDR3 length: 15
J gene: TRBJ2-1
CDR3 DNA: TGTGCCAGCAGCTTAGGGACTAGCGGTTACAATGAGCAGTTCTTC
CDR3 protein: CASSLGTSGYNEQFF

V gene: TRBV9
clone size: NA
D gene: NA
CDR3 length: 14
J gene: TRBJ2-3
CDR3 DNA: TGTGCCAGCAGCGTAGCCCTTAGCACAGATACGCAGTATTTT
CDR3 protein: CASSVALSTDTQYF

V gene: TRBV7-6
clone size: NA
D gene: TRBD2
CDR3 length: 16
J gene: TRBJ2-7
CDR3 DNA: TGTGCCAGCAGTAGAGGACTAGCGGGCGACACCTACGAGCAGTACTTC
CDR3 protein: CASSRGLAGDTYEQYF

V gene: TRBV4-1
clone size: NA
D gene: NA
CDR3 length: 14
J gene: TRBJ2-3
CDR3 DNA: TGCGCCAGCAGCCACGAGGAAAGCACAGATACGCAGTATTTT
CDR3 protein: CASSHEESTDTQYF

V gene: TRBV7-8
clone size: NA
D gene: NA
CDR3 length: 12
J gene: TRBJ2-1
CDR3 DNA: TGTGCCAGCAGCTATACCCGCAATGAGCAGTTCTTC
CDR3 protein: CASSYTRNEQFF

V gene: TRBV5-1
clone size: NA
D gene: TRBD1
CDR3 length: 14
J gene: TRBJ1-1
CDR3 DNA: TGCGCCAGCAGCTCCGGACAGGGGAACACTGAAGCTTTCTTT
CDR3 protein: CASSSGQGNTEAFF

V gene: TRBV29-1
clone size: once
D gene: TRBD1
CDR3 length: 11
J gene: TRBJ2-5
CDR3 DNA: TGCAGCATGGACAGGGGAGAGACCCAGTACTTC
CDR3 protein: CSMDRGETQYF

V gene: TRBV18
clone size: NA
D gene: NA
CDR3 length: 13
J gene: TRBJ1-1
CDR3 DNA: TGTGCCAGCTCACCGAGGTTGCAGGTGGAAGCTTTCTTT
CDR3 protein: CASSPRLQVEAFF

V gene: TRBV6-1
clone size: NA
D gene: NA
CDR3 length: 17
J gene: TRBJ2-4
CDR3 DNA: TGTGCCAGCAGTGAGCAGGATAGCAGGCTAGCCAAAAACATTCAGTACTTC
CDR3 protein: CASSEQDSRLAKNIQYF

V gene: TRBV2
clone size: NA
D gene: NA
CDR3 length: 14
J gene: TRBJ1-2
CDR3 DNA: TGTGCCAGCAGTGGGAGACCGGTAGACTATGGCTACACCTTC
CDR3 protein: CASSGRPVDYGYTF

V gene: TRBV28
clone size: NA
D gene: NA
CDR3 length: 12
J gene: TRBJ1-5
CDR3 DNA: TGTGCCAGTAGTTCCCTGCTTGTACCCCAGCATTTT
CDR3 protein: CASSSLLVPQHF

V gene: TRBV10-3
clone size: NA
D gene: NA
CDR3 length: 13
J gene: TRBJ1-5
CDR3 DNA: TGTGCCATCAGTGCTAGAGACAATCAGCCCCAGCATTTT
CDR3 protein: CAISARDNQPQHF

V gene: TRBV30
clone size: few
D gene: NA
CDR3 length: 13
J gene: TRBJ1-1
CDR3 DNA: TGTGCCTGGAGGGACAGCATGAACACTGAAGCTTTCTTT
CDR3 protein: CAWRDSMNTEAFF

V gene: TRBV9
clone size: few
D gene: TRBD1
CDR3 length: 15
J gene: TRBJ1-2
CDR3 DNA: TGTGCCAGCAGCCCAACCGGACAGGGGACTGGTGGCTACACCTTC
CDR3 protein: CASSPTGQGTGGYTF

V gene: TRBV6-1
clone size: NA
D gene: TRBD1
CDR3 length: 14
J gene: TRBJ1-2
CDR3 DNA: TGTGCCAGCAGTCGGACAGGGGGCGATCAGGGCTACACCTTC
CDR3 protein: CASSRTGGDQGYTF

V gene: TRBV5-8
clone size: NA
D gene: NA
CDR3 length: 14
J gene: TRBJ2-3
CDR3 DNA: TGTGCCAGCAGCTTGGGGGGAGAGGGAAATACGCAGTATTTT
CDR3 protein: CASSLGGEGNTQYF

V gene: TRBV6-6
clone size: NA
D gene: NA
CDR3 length: 14
J gene: TRBJ1-2
CDR3 DNA: TGTGCCAGCAGCTCCTCAAAGGGCCACTATGGCTACACCTTC
CDR3 protein: CASSSSKGHYGYTF

V gene: TRBV7-2
clone size: once
D gene: TRBD1
CDR3 length: 13
J gene: TRBJ2-3
CDR3 DNA: TGTGCCGGTACCGGGACAGGGCTAGATACGCAGTATTTT
CDR3 protein: CAGTGTGLDTQYF

V gene: TRBV19
clone size: NA
D gene: TRBD1
CDR3 length: 14
J gene: TRBJ2-3
CDR3 DNA: TGTGCCAGTAGTACGTGGACAGGGCGGAATACGCAGTATTTT
CDR3 protein: CASSTWTGRNTQYF

V gene: TRBV5-5
clone size: NA
D gene: NA
CDR3 length: 16
J gene: TRBJ1-1
CDR3 DNA: TGTGCCAGCAGCTTCCGTCCAGATACAATGAACACTGAAGCTTTCTTT
CDR3 protein: CASSFRPDTMNTEAFF

V gene: TRBV30
clone size: once
D gene: NA
CDR3 length: 11
J gene: TRBJ2-7
CDR3 DNA: TGTGCCTGGAGTGGAGGGGGTGTGCAGTACTTC
CDR3 protein: CAWSGGGVQYF

V gene: TRBV30
clone size: NA
D gene: NA
CDR3 length: 15
J gene: TRBJ1-4
CDR3 DNA: TGTGCCTGGAGTACCCGACAGAACGTTAATGAAAAACTGTTTTTT
CDR3 protein: CAWSTRQNVNEKLFF

V gene: TRBV9
clone size: NA
D gene: NA
CDR3 length: 15
J gene: TRBJ2-5
CDR3 DNA: TGTGCCAGCAGCGTAGGACTAGGCCCGATGAAAACCCAGTACTTC
CDR3 protein: CASSVGLGPMKTQYF

V gene: TRBV5-4
clone size: NA
D gene: NA
CDR3 length: 14
J gene: TRBJ1-2
CDR3 DNA: TGTGCCAGCAGCTTAAACAGGGCAACCTATGGCTACACCTTC
CDR3 protein: CASSLNRATYGYTF

V gene: TRBV7-2
clone size: NA
D gene: TRBD2
CDR3 length: 16
J gene: TRBJ2-2
CDR3 DNA: TGTGCCAGCAGCTTTTATAGCGGGGGGGTCACCGGGGAGCTGTTTTTT
CDR3 protein: CASSFYSGGVTGELFF

V gene: TRBV18
clone size: NA
D gene: TRBD1
CDR3 length: 16
J gene: TRBJ2-7
CDR3 DNA: TGTGCCAGCTCACCACCGGACAGGGCTGGCGTGTACGAGCAGTACTTC
CDR3 protein: CASSPPDRAGVYEQYF

V gene: TRBV6-1
clone size: NA
D gene: TRBD2
CDR3 length: 16
J gene: TRBJ2-2
CDR3 DNA: TGTGCCAGCAGTGGAGTAGCGGGGGCCACCACCGGGGAGCTGTTTTTT
CDR3 protein: CASSGVAGATTGELFF

V gene: TRBV5-4
clone size: once
D gene: TRBD1
CDR3 length: 16
J gene: TRBJ1-2
CDR3 DNA: TGTGCCAGCAGCTTGGTAGGCGGACAGGGTGGCTATGGCTACACCTTC
CDR3 protein: CASSLVGGQGGYGYTF

V gene: TRBV19
clone size: NA
D gene: NA
CDR3 length: 16
J gene: TRBJ1-2
CDR3 DNA: TGTGCCAGTAGTGTGAGGACTGGGGCGAGTAACTATGGCTACACCTTC
CDR3 protein: CASSVRTGASNYGYTF

V gene: TRBV21-1
clone size: NA
D gene: NA
CDR3 length: 16
J gene: TRBJ1-3
CDR3 DNA: TGTGCCAGCAGCAAAGATCATAGGGAATCTGGAAACACCATATATTTT
CDR3 protein: CASSKDHRESGNTIYF

V gene: TRBV6-1
clone size: NA
D gene: NA
CDR3 length: 14
J gene: TRBJ2-7
CDR3 DNA: TGTGCCAGCAGTGAAGGGTGGGGAATCTACGAGCAGTACTTC
CDR3 protein: CASSEGWGIYEQYF

V gene: TRBV6-1
clone size: medium-sized
D gene: NA
CDR3 length: 15
J gene: TRBJ1-1
CDR3 DNA: TGTGCCAGCAGGGCTGGGACACCTTGGAACACTGAAGCTTTCTTT
CDR3 protein: CASRAGTPWNTEAFF

V gene: TRBV29-1
clone size: NA
D gene: TRBD1
CDR3 length: 13
J gene: TRBJ1-6
CDR3 DNA: TGCAGCGTTCAGACAGGGGATAATTCACCCCTCCACTTT
CDR3 protein: CSVQTGDNSPLHF

V gene: TRBV5-1
clone size: NA
D gene: NA
CDR3 length: 15
J gene: TRBJ1-2
CDR3 DNA: TGCGCCAGCAGCTTATCCCCTGACAAGCCCTATGGCTACACCTTC
CDR3 protein: CASSLSPDKPYGYTF

V gene: TRBV18
clone size: NA
D gene: NA
CDR3 length: 18
J gene: TRBJ1-3
CDR3 DNA: TGTGCCAGCTCACCATTACCAGCAGGACCGAGCTCTGGAAACACCATATATTTT
CDR3 protein: CASSPLPAGPSSGNTIYF

V gene: TRBV5-6
clone size: few
D gene: TRBD1
CDR3 length: 13
J gene: TRBJ1-2
CDR3 DNA: TGTGCCAGCACCGACGGACAGGGTTATGGCTACACCTTC
CDR3 protein: CASTDGQGYGYTF

V gene: TRBV7-9
clone size: NA
D gene: NA
CDR3 length: 15
J gene: TRBJ2-3
CDR3 DNA: TGTGCCAGCAGCTCCGGACAGACCAGCACAGATACGCAGTATTTT
CDR3 protein: CASSSGQTSTDTQYF

V gene: TRBV5-1
clone size: NA
D gene: NA
CDR3 length: 16
J gene: TRBJ1-1
CDR3 DNA: TGCGCCAGCAGCTTGGCTGGGGGGAACATGAACACTGAAGCTTTCTTT
CDR3 protein: CASSLAGGNMNTEAFF

V gene: TRBV6-1
clone size: NA
D gene: TRBD1
CDR3 length: 13
J gene: TRBJ1-2
CDR3 DNA: TGTGCCAGCAGTCCCACAGGGGGACATGGCTACACCTTC
CDR3 protein: CASSPTGGHGYTF

V gene: TRBV4-2
clone size: NA
D gene: NA
CDR3 length: 15
J gene: TRBJ1-1
CDR3 DNA: TGTGCCAGCAGCCAAGGCGGTATTCAGGGTGCTGAAGCTTTCTTT
CDR3 protein: CASSQGGIQGAEAFF

V gene: TRBV6-5
clone size: NA
D gene: NA
CDR3 length: 14
J gene: TRBJ1-1
CDR3 DNA: TGTGCCAGCAGCAATGGATGGGTTTCCACTGAAGCTTTCTTT
CDR3 protein: CASSNGWVSTEAFF

V gene: TRBV4-1
clone size: NA
D gene: NA
CDR3 length: 15
J gene: TRBJ1-2
CDR3 DNA: TGCGCCAGCAGCCAAGACGGCCAGCCCAAAGGTGGCTACACCTTC
CDR3 protein: CASSQDGQPKGGYTF

V gene: TRBV18
clone size: NA
D gene: NA
CDR3 length: 13
J gene: TRBJ1-1
CDR3 DNA: TGTGCCAGCTCCCGAACGCAGAACACTGAAGCTTTCTTT
CDR3 protein: CASSRTQNTEAFF

V gene: TRBV19
clone size: few
D gene: NA
CDR3 length: 14
J gene: TRBJ1-6
CDR3 DNA: TGTGCCAGTAGTCCCACGGGGGTACCTTCACCCCTCCACTTT
CDR3 protein: CASSPTGVPSPLHF

V gene: TRBV29-1
clone size: NA
D gene: TRBD1
CDR3 length: 11
J gene: TRBJ1-1
CDR3 DNA: TGCAGCACGTCAGGGGGCACTGAAGCTTTCTTT
CDR3 protein: CSTSGGTEAFF

V gene: TRBV30
clone size: few
D gene: TRBD2
CDR3 length: 15
J gene: TRBJ2-1
CDR3 DNA: TGTGCCTGGGCTCGACTAGCGGGGGGGCCGGGTGAGCAGTTCTTC
CDR3 protein: CAWARLAGGPGEQFF

V gene: TRBV7-9
clone size: NA
D gene: NA
CDR3 length: 12
J gene: TRBJ1-3
CDR3 DNA: TGTGCCAGCCGCGTTACGCTAGACACCATATATTTT
CDR3 protein: CASRVTLDTIYF

V gene: TRBV6-5
clone size: NA
D gene: TRBD2
CDR3 length: 16
J gene: TRBJ2-1
CDR3 DNA: TGTGCCAGCAGTTACTCTGGGACTAGCGGGGACAATGAGCAGTTCTTC
CDR3 protein: CASSYSGTSGDNEQFF

V gene: TRBV5-4
clone size: NA
D gene: NA
CDR3 length: 14
J gene: TRBJ2-1
CDR3 DNA: TGTGCCAGCAGCTTGGACACAAGGGGCAATGAGCAGTTCTTC
CDR3 protein: CASSLDTRGNEQFF

V gene: TRBV7-8
clone size: NA
D gene: NA
CDR3 length: 15
J gene: TRBJ2-6
CDR3 DNA: TGTGCCAGCAGCTTATGGGTCTCTGGGGCCAACGTCCTGACTTTC
CDR3 protein: CASSLWVSGANVLTF

V gene: TRBV5-4
clone size: NA
D gene: NA
CDR3 length: 16
J gene: TRBJ2-6
CDR3 DNA: TGTGCCAGCAGCTTGTCCTCGCCCGCTGGGGCCAACGTCCTGACTTTC
CDR3 protein: CASSLSSPAGANVLTF

V gene: TRBV19
clone size: NA
D gene: NA
CDR3 length: 14
J gene: TRBJ1-2
CDR3 DNA: TGTGCCAGTAGTATTTTCTCAGGGGCGATTGGCTACACCTTC
CDR3 protein: CASSIFSGAIGYTF

V gene: TRBV30
clone size: NA
D gene: NA
CDR3 length: 14
J gene: TRBJ2-7
CDR3 DNA: TGTGCCTACACTTACGGGACTCCTGGTTATGAGCAGTACTTC
CDR3 protein: CAYTYGTPGYEQYF

V gene: TRBV19
clone size: NA
D gene: NA
CDR3 length: 16
J gene: TRBJ1-5
CDR3 DNA: TGTGCCAGTAGTCCGTTCGTGGGAGGGGTGGGGCAGCCCCAGCATTTT
CDR3 protein: CASSPFVGGVGQPQHF